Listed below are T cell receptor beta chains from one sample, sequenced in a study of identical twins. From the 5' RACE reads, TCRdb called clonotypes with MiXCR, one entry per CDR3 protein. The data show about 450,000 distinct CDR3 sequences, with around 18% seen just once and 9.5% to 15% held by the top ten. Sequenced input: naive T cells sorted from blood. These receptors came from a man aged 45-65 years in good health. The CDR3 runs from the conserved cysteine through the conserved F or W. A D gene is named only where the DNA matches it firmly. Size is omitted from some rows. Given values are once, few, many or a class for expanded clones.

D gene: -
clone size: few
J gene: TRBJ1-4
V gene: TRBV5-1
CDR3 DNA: TGCGCCAGCAGCATACAGGATTGGAGCACTAATGAAAAACTGTTTTTT
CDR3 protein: CASSIQDWSTNEKLFF

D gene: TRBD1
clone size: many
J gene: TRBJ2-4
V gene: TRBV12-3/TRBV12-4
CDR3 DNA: TGTGCCAGCAGTTCAAGACAGGGGGAAAACATTCAGTACTTC
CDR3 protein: CASSSRQGENIQYF

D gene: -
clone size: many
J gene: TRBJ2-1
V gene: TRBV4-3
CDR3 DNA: TGCGCCAGCAGCCAGCCTTTCGTATCCGGTGAGCAGTTCTTC
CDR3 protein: CASSQPFVSGEQFF

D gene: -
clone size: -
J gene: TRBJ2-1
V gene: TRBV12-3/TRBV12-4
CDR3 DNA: TGTGCCAGCAGGGGTCCGTTCGATGAGCAGTTCTTC
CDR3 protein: CASRGPFDEQFF

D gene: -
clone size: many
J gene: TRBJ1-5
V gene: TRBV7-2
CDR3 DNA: TGTGCCAGCAGCCCTGGACAGTACAATCAGCCCCAGCATTTT
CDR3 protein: CASSPGQYNQPQHF

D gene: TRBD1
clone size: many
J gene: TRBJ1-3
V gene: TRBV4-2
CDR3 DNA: TGTGCCAGCAGCCAAGGGACAGGGCGAGGTGGAAACACCATATATTTT
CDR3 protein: CASSQGTGRGGNTIYF

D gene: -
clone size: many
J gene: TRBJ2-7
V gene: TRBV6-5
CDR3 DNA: TGTGCCAGCAGTATGACAGGCGCCGAGCAGTACTTC
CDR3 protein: CASSMTGAEQYF

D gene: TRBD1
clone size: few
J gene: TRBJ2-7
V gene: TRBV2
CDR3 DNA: TGTGCCAGCAGAGACAGGGCGATGTCCTACGAGCAGTACTTC
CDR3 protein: CASRDRAMSYEQYF

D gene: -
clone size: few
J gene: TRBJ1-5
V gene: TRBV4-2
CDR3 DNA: TGTGCCAGCAGCCAAGAAGGGGGGGGAAATCAGCCCCAGCATTTT
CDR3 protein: CASSQEGGGNQPQHF

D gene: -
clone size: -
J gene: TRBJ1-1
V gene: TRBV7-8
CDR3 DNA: TGTGCCAGCAGCTTAGGGACACTCTACACTGAAGCTTTCTTT
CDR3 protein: CASSLGTLYTEAFF

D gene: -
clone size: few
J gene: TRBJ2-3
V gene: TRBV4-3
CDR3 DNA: TGCGCCAGCAGCCAGAAGGTCAGAAAAGGCACAGATACGCAGTATTTT
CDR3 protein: CASSQKVRKGTDTQYF

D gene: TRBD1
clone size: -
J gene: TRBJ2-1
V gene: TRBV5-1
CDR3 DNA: TGCGCCAGCAGCTCCCCCGGGACAGGGGGCGATTCCTCCTACAATGAGCAGTTCTTC
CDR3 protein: CASSSPGTGGDSSYNEQFF

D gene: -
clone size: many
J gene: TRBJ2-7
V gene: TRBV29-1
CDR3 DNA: TGCAGCGCCCAGGATATTTACGAGCAGTACTTC
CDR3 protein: CSAQDIYEQYF

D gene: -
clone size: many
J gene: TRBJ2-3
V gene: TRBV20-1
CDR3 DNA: TGCAGTGCTAGACCTGGAGTTACAGATACGCAGTATTTT
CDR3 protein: CSARPGVTDTQYF

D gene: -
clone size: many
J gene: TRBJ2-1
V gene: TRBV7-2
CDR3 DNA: TGTGCCAGCAGCTTAGTCAGTGAGCAGTTCTTC
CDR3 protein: CASSLVSEQFF

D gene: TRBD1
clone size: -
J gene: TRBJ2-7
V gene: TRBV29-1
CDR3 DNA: TGCAGCGTTGATCTGGTCAGGGGGCCAGAAGAGCAGTACTTC
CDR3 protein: CSVDLVRGPEEQYF

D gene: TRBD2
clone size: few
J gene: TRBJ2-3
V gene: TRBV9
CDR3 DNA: TGTGCCAGCAGCGATAGCGGGAGTATCACAGATACGCAGTATTTT
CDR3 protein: CASSDSGSITDTQYF

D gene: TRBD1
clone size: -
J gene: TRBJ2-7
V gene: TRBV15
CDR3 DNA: TGTGCCACCAGCAGAGATGGATTGGACAGGGACTACGAGCAGTACTTC
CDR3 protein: CATSRDGLDRDYEQYF

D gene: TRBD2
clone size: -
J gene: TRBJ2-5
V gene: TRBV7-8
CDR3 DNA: TGTGCCAGCAGCCTCCCAGCTAGCGGGGGGGCCTTAGAGACCCAGTACTTC
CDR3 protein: CASSLPASGGALETQYF

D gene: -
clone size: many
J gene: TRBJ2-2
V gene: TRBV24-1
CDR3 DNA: TGTGCCACCAGTGCCGTGGACACCGGGGAGCTGTTTTTT
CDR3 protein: CATSAVDTGELFF

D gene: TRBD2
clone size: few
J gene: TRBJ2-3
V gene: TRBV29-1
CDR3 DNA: TGCAGCGCCCTCGCTATGGGACTAGCGGGAGGGCCGGTGGGAGATACGCAGTATTTT
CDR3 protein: CSALAMGLAGGPVGDTQYF

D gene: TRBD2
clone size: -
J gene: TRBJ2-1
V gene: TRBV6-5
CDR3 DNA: TGTGCCAGCAGTTACTCGACTAGCGGGGGGGCTGAGCAGTTCTTC
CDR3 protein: CASSYSTSGGAEQFF

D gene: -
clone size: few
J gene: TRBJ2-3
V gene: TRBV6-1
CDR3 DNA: TGTGCCAGCAATGATCGGAGGGGGAAGGGAGATACGCAGTATTTT
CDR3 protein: CASNDRRGKGDTQYF

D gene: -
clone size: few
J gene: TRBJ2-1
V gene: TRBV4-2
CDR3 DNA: TGTGCCAGCAGCCAAGATGGGGATAGCTTGGATGAGCAGTTCTTC
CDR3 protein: CASSQDGDSLDEQFF

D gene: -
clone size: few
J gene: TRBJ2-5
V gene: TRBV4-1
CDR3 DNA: TGCGCCAGCAGCCAAGGGAACACAAGACAAGAGACCCAGTACTTC
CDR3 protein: CASSQGNTRQETQYF

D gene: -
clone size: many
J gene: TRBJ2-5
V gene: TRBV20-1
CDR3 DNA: TGCAGTGCTGGGAGTAGCTGGAAACAAGAGACCCAGTACTTC
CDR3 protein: CSAGSSWKQETQYF

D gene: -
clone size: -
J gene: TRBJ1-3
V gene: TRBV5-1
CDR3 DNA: TGCGCCAGCAGCTTGGCGGGCAGAGCGGGAAACACCATATATTTT
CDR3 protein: CASSLAGRAGNTIYF

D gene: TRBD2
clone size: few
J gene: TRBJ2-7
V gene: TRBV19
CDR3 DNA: TGTGCCAGTAGTCCCCTCACTAGCGGGGGACCCTCCTACGAGCAGTACTTC
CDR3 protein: CASSPLTSGGPSYEQYF

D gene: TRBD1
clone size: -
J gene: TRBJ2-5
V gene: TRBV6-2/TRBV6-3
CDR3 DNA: TGTGCCAGCAGTTCGGACAGGGACGAAGAGACCCAGTACTTC
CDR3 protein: CASSSDRDEETQYF

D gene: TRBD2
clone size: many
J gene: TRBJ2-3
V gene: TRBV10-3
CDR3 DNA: TGTGCCACAGGCTCCGGGACTACTAGCACAGATACGCAGTATTTT
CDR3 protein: CATGSGTTSTDTQYF

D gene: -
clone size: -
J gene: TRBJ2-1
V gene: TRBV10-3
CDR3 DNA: TGTGCCATCAGTACCGGGACTGGGAACAATGAGCAGTTCTTC
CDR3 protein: CAISTGTGNNEQFF

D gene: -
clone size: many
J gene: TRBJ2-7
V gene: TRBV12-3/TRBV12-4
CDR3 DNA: TGTGCCAGCAGTTTAGGAGACAGGACTTCCTCCTACGAGCAGTACTTC
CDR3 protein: CASSLGDRTSSYEQYF

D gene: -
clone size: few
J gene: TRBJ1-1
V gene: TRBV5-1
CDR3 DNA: TGCGCCAGCAGTCCTTCCCGCAGGGGCACCCCTGAAGCTTTCTTT
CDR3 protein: CASSPSRRGTPEAFF

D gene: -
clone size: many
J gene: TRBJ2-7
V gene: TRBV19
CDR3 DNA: TGTGCCAGTAGGATAGGTGGGCAGACGGGCGAGCAGTACTTC
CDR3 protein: CASRIGGQTGEQYF

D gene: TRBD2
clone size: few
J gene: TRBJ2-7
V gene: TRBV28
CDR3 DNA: TGTGCCAGCATCGGGACTAGCGGACTCTACGAGCAGTACTTC
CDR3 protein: CASIGTSGLYEQYF

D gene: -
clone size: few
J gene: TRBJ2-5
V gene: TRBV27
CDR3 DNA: TGTGCCAGCAGTTTAACTTTGGGTCTGACGACCCAGTACTTC
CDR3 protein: CASSLTLGLTTQYF

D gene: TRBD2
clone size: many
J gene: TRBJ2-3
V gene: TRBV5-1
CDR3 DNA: TGCGCCAGCAGCATAAGACTAGCGGCGTTCACAGATACGCAGTATTTT
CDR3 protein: CASSIRLAAFTDTQYF

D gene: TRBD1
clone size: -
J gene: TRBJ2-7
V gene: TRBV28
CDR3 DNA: TGTGCCAGCAGTTTACAGGGGGTCTACGAGCAGTACTTC
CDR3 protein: CASSLQGVYEQYF

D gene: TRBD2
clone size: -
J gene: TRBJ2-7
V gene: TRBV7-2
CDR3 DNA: TGTGCCAGCAGCTTATCATTGGGCGGGGGGGGAACCTACGAGCAGTACTTC
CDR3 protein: CASSLSLGGGGTYEQYF

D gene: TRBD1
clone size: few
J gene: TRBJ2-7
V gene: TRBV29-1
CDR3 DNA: TGCAGCGCCGCGACAGGGGCCGCACCCTACGAGCAGTACTTC
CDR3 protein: CSAATGAAPYEQYF

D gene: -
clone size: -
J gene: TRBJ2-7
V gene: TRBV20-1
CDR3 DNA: TGCAGTGCCCGCACAGAGCGAATTGAGTACTTC
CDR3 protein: CSARTERIEYF

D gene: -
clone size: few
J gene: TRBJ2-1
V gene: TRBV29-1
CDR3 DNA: TGCAGCGTGGGGGCGACAGGTTACAATGAGCAGTTCTTC
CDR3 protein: CSVGATGYNEQFF

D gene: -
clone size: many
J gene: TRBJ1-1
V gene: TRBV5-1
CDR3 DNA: TGCGCCAGCAGCTCCCAGGGCCAGCGCACTGAAGCTTTCTTT
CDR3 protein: CASSSQGQRTEAFF

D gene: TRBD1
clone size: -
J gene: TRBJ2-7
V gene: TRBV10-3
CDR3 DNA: TGTGCCATCAGTGACCGCGGACAGGATTACGAGCAGTACTTC
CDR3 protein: CAISDRGQDYEQYF

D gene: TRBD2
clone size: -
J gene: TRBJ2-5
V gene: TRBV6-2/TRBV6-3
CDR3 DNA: TGTGCCAGCAGCGACGACACTAGCGGGGTGGTGACCCAGTACTTC
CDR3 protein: CASSDDTSGVVTQYF

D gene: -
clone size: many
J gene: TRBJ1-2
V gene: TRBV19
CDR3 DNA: TGTGCCTCAGGGGCAGGAATGAGTACTAACTATGGCTACACCTTC
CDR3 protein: CASGAGMSTNYGYTF

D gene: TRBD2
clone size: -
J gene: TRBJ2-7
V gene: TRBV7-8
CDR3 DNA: TGTGCCAGCAGCTTACCGGGACTAGCAGACTACGAGCAGTACTTC
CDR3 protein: CASSLPGLADYEQYF

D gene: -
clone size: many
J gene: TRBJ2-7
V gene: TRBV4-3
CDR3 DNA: TGCGCCAGCAGCCAAGATCTCGGAGGGGATGGTGTCTACGAGCAGTACTTC
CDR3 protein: CASSQDLGGDGVYEQYF

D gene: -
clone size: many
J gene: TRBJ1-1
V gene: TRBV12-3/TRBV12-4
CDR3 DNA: TGTGCCAGCAGTTTACGGCCCAGGGGGAACACTGAAGCTTTCTTT
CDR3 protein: CASSLRPRGNTEAFF

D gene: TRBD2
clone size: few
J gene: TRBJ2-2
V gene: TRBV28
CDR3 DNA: TGTGCCAGCAGGGGACTAGCGGGAGGCCTTGCGAACACCGGGGAGCTGTTTTTT
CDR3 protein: CASRGLAGGLANTGELFF

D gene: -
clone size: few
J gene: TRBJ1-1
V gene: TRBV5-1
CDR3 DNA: TGCGCCAGCAGCTTGGTCGGGGGGCGCGGGAACACTGAAGCTTTCTTT
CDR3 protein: CASSLVGGRGNTEAFF

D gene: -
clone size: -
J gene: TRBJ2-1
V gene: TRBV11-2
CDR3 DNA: TGTGCCAGCAGCTCACGGGATCCCCACCTTTTTAGCTCCTACAATGAGCAGTTCTTC
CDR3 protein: CASSSRDPHLFSSYNEQFF